This is a list of T cell receptor beta chains from one sample in a study of T cell clonotyping in hematopoietic cell transplantation. Sequencing was performed with immunoSEQ multiplex PCR; in TCRdb, only in-frame clones are kept and a portion is missing. The table has more than 65,000 clones, around 94% seen once. Sequencing used peripheral blood mononuclear cells. These receptors were obtained from a man between 50 and 59 years old in good health. Some clones in this sample may be carry-over from other donors' samples. CDR3s include the opening cysteine and the closing phenylalanine or tryptophan. D genes are given only for firm matches. The listing skips clone size in some rows; elsewhere it reads once, few, many or a size class.

j_gene: TRBJ1-1
d_gene: TRBD1
abundance: .
v_gene: TRBV5-4
CDR3nt: TGTGCCAGCAGCAAACAGGGGCTTACCACTGAAGCTTTCTTT
CDR3aa: CASSKQGLTTEAFF

j_gene: TRBJ2-7
d_gene: TRBD2
abundance: .
v_gene: TRBV4-3
CDR3nt: TGCGCCAGCAGCCAAGAATTCACTAGCGGCTACGAGCAGTACTTC
CDR3aa: CASSQEFTSGYEQYF

j_gene: TRBJ1-1
d_gene: .
abundance: .
v_gene: TRBV5-1
CDR3nt: TGCGCCAGCAGCGAATTCGGGACGGTGAACACTGAAGCTTTCTTT
CDR3aa: CASSEFGTVNTEAFF

j_gene: TRBJ1-2
d_gene: TRBD1
abundance: .
v_gene: TRBV19
CDR3nt: TGTGCCAGTAGTAAGAGGACAGGGGAGCACTATGGCTACACCTTC
CDR3aa: CASSKRTGEHYGYTF

j_gene: TRBJ1-1
d_gene: .
abundance: .
v_gene: TRBV7-6
CDR3nt: TGTGCCAGCAGCTTAGGGGGGGTCACTGAAGCTTTCTTT
CDR3aa: CASSLGGVTEAFF

j_gene: TRBJ2-1
d_gene: .
abundance: .
v_gene: TRBV1
CDR3nt: TGCACCAGCAGCCTGGAGGCGGGGGATGAGCAGTTCTTC
CDR3aa: CTSSLEAGDEQFF

j_gene: TRBJ2-3
d_gene: .
abundance: .
v_gene: TRBV5-4
CDR3nt: TGTGCCAGCAGCTTGGCCTGGGGGGCTAGCACAGATACGCAGTATTTT
CDR3aa: CASSLAWGASTDTQYF

j_gene: TRBJ2-1
d_gene: .
abundance: .
v_gene: TRBV28
CDR3nt: TGTGCCAGCAGTTGGACCGGGCTAAGGAACAATGAGCAGTTCTTC
CDR3aa: CASSWTGLRNNEQFF

j_gene: TRBJ2-3
d_gene: .
abundance: .
v_gene: TRBV2
CDR3nt: TGTGCCAGCAGTGTGGGGACCACTAGCACAGATACGCAGTATTTT
CDR3aa: CASSVGTTSTDTQYF

j_gene: TRBJ1-2
d_gene: TRBD1
abundance: .
v_gene: TRBV19
CDR3nt: TGTGCCAGCAAGTGGACAGGCCTTAACTATGGCTACACCTTC
CDR3aa: CASKWTGLNYGYTF

j_gene: TRBJ1-2
d_gene: .
abundance: .
v_gene: TRBV4-1
CDR3nt: TGCGCCAGCAGCCAGGAACAGAGAAACTATGGCTACACCTTC
CDR3aa: CASSQEQRNYGYTF

j_gene: TRBJ2-2
d_gene: TRBD1
abundance: .
v_gene: TRBV6-1
CDR3nt: TGTGCCAGCAGTGCGTTTGCCGGGACAGGGGGCCTACTTCCTACCGGGGAGCTGTTTTTT
CDR3aa: CASSAFAGTGGLLPTGELFF

j_gene: TRBJ2-7
d_gene: TRBD1
abundance: .
v_gene: TRBV4-3
CDR3nt: TGCGCCAGCAGCCAGGACCGGGACAGGGCCTACGAGCAGTACTTC
CDR3aa: CASSQDRDRAYEQYF

j_gene: TRBJ2-2
d_gene: .
abundance: .
v_gene: TRBV7-3
CDR3nt: TGTGCCAGCAGCCCCCAGACCACCGGGGAGCTGTTTTTT
CDR3aa: CASSPQTTGELFF

j_gene: TRBJ2-5
d_gene: .
abundance: once
v_gene: TRBV27
CDR3nt: TGTGCCAGCAGTTTAGGCCTAGCGAAAGAGACCCAGTACTTC
CDR3aa: CASSLGLAKETQYF

j_gene: TRBJ1-4
d_gene: .
abundance: once
v_gene: TRBV28
CDR3nt: TGTGCCAGCAGTTCGTCCAACAATCCACGGGGAAGAAATGAAAAACTGTTTTTT
CDR3aa: CASSSSNNPRGRNEKLFF

j_gene: TRBJ2-6
d_gene: .
abundance: .
v_gene: TRBV15
CDR3nt: TGTGCCACCAGCAGACCTCAGGGGACTGGGGCCAACGTCCTGACTTTC
CDR3aa: CATSRPQGTGANVLTF

j_gene: TRBJ2-4
d_gene: TRBD2
abundance: .
v_gene: TRBV4-2
CDR3nt: TGTGCCAGCAGCCAGACTAGCGGGCAAAACATTCAGTACTTC
CDR3aa: CASSQTSGQNIQYF

j_gene: TRBJ1-3
d_gene: .
abundance: .
v_gene: TRBV11-2
CDR3nt: TGTGCCAGCAGCTCCAGGATGGTGTCAGGAGGAAACACCATATATTTT
CDR3aa: CASSSRMVSGGNTIYF

j_gene: TRBJ2-2
d_gene: TRBD1
abundance: .
v_gene: TRBV30
CDR3nt: TGTGCCTGGAGTGTGGGACAGGTAGCCGGGGAGCTGTTTTTT
CDR3aa: CAWSVGQVAGELFF

j_gene: TRBJ1-1
d_gene: TRBD1
abundance: .
v_gene: TRBV25-1
CDR3nt: TGTGCCAGCAGTGAGCCAACCGACAGGGCTACTGAAGCTTTCTTT
CDR3aa: CASSEPTDRATEAFF

j_gene: TRBJ1-2
d_gene: .
abundance: .
v_gene: TRBV4-1
CDR3nt: TGCGCCAGCAGCCAAGATCGAGAGTTCTATGGCTACACCTTC
CDR3aa: CASSQDREFYGYTF

j_gene: TRBJ2-3
d_gene: TRBD2
abundance: .
v_gene: TRBV29-1
CDR3nt: TGCAGCGTTGACGGGGGGGGTACGCAGTATTTT
CDR3aa: CSVDGGGTQYF

j_gene: TRBJ2-7
d_gene: TRBD1
abundance: .
v_gene: TRBV29-1
CDR3nt: TGCAGCGTTGTGGGGTCCCGACAGGGGTCCTACGAGCAGTACTTC
CDR3aa: CSVVGSRQGSYEQYF

j_gene: TRBJ2-7
d_gene: .
abundance: .
v_gene: TRBV28
CDR3nt: TGTGCCAGCAGTTTACCGACGACCTACGAGCAGTACTTC
CDR3aa: CASSLPTTYEQYF

j_gene: TRBJ1-2
d_gene: .
abundance: .
v_gene: TRBV6-5
CDR3nt: TGTGCCAGCAGTTACTCCACCGGGACGCAGGGCTACACCTTC
CDR3aa: CASSYSTGTQGYTF

j_gene: TRBJ2-2
d_gene: TRBD1
abundance: .
v_gene: TRBV2
CDR3nt: TGTGCCACTGCACCCGGGACAGAGAACACCGGGGAGCTGTTTTTT
CDR3aa: CATAPGTENTGELFF

j_gene: TRBJ1-2
d_gene: .
abundance: .
v_gene: TRBV10-3
CDR3nt: TGTGCCACCACGGACAAAAACTATGGCTACACCTTC
CDR3aa: CATTDKNYGYTF

j_gene: TRBJ1-1
d_gene: .
abundance: .
v_gene: TRBV20-1
CDR3nt: TGCAGTGCTAGAGGGTGGACTGAAGCTTTCTTT
CDR3aa: CSARGWTEAFF

j_gene: TRBJ2-5
d_gene: .
abundance: .
v_gene: TRBV4-1
CDR3nt: TGCGCCAGCAGCCAAGGACCCCAAGAGACCCAGTACTTC
CDR3aa: CASSQGPQETQYF

j_gene: TRBJ2-5
d_gene: TRBD1
abundance: .
v_gene: TRBV14
CDR3nt: TGTGCCAGCAGCCCCTGGACAGGGATCCAAGAGACCCAGTACTTC
CDR3aa: CASSPWTGIQETQYF

j_gene: TRBJ2-5
d_gene: .
abundance: .
v_gene: TRBV7-9
CDR3nt: TGTGCCAGCAGCTTAGTCCCTTCACCCGGAAGAATGGGGTTAGAGACCCAGTACTTC
CDR3aa: CASSLVPSPGRMGLETQYF

j_gene: TRBJ2-3
d_gene: .
abundance: .
v_gene: TRBV2
CDR3nt: TGTGCCAGCAGTTTCACAGATACGCAGTATTTT
CDR3aa: CASSFTDTQYF

j_gene: TRBJ2-2
d_gene: .
abundance: .
v_gene: TRBV9
CDR3nt: TGTGCCAGCAGCGTAGGAGTAGGGCTAAACACCGGGGAGCTGTTTTTT
CDR3aa: CASSVGVGLNTGELFF

j_gene: TRBJ1-6
d_gene: .
abundance: .
v_gene: TRBV5-1
CDR3nt: TGCGCCAGCAGCTTGGATCCCAGGGGCGGCTCACCCCTCCACTTT
CDR3aa: CASSLDPRGGSPLHF

j_gene: TRBJ2-7
d_gene: TRBD2
abundance: .
v_gene: TRBV29-1
CDR3nt: TGCAGCGTTGAAAACGTAGCGGGGGGTCGTCCCTACGAGCAGTACTTC
CDR3aa: CSVENVAGGRPYEQYF

j_gene: TRBJ1-6
d_gene: TRBD1
abundance: .
v_gene: TRBV5-1
CDR3nt: TGCGCCAGCAGCTTTCAGGGGGCGGTTAGGAATTCACCCCTCCACTTT
CDR3aa: CASSFQGAVRNSPLHF

j_gene: TRBJ1-4
d_gene: TRBD1
abundance: .
v_gene: TRBV9
CDR3nt: TGTGCCAGCAGCGTCACCGGGACAGACAATGAAAAACTGTTTTTT
CDR3aa: CASSVTGTDNEKLFF

j_gene: TRBJ1-1
d_gene: .
abundance: .
v_gene: TRBV28
CDR3nt: TGTGCCAGCAGTCCCATTTCTGGGACACTGAACACTGAAGCTTTCTTT
CDR3aa: CASSPISGTLNTEAFF

j_gene: TRBJ2-7
d_gene: TRBD2
abundance: .
v_gene: TRBV27
CDR3nt: TGTGCCAGCCGCGGGCTAGCGGGAGTGGGGGCATACGAGCAGTACTTC
CDR3aa: CASRGLAGVGAYEQYF

j_gene: TRBJ2-5
d_gene: .
abundance: once
v_gene: TRBV11-1
CDR3nt: TGTGCCAGCAGCTTAGTCGGGGCGCGGGGAGAGACCCAGTACTTC
CDR3aa: CASSLVGARGETQYF

j_gene: TRBJ2-7
d_gene: .
abundance: .
v_gene: TRBV7-6
CDR3nt: TGTGCCAGCAGCTTAGTGGCGGACAAGCAGTACTTC
CDR3aa: CASSLVADKQYF

j_gene: TRBJ2-5
d_gene: .
abundance: .
v_gene: TRBV19
CDR3nt: TGTGCCAGTAGTATTCAAAGCCAAGAGACCCAGTACTTC
CDR3aa: CASSIQSQETQYF

j_gene: TRBJ1-2
d_gene: TRBD1
abundance: .
v_gene: TRBV6-5
CDR3nt: TGTGCCAGCAGTTACACGTACAGGGGGCGGGATGGCTACACCTTC
CDR3aa: CASSYTYRGRDGYTF

j_gene: TRBJ2-7
d_gene: TRBD2
abundance: .
v_gene: TRBV5-4
CDR3nt: TGTGCCAGCAGCTCGGGACTAGCCTCCTACGAGCAGTACTTC
CDR3aa: CASSSGLASYEQYF